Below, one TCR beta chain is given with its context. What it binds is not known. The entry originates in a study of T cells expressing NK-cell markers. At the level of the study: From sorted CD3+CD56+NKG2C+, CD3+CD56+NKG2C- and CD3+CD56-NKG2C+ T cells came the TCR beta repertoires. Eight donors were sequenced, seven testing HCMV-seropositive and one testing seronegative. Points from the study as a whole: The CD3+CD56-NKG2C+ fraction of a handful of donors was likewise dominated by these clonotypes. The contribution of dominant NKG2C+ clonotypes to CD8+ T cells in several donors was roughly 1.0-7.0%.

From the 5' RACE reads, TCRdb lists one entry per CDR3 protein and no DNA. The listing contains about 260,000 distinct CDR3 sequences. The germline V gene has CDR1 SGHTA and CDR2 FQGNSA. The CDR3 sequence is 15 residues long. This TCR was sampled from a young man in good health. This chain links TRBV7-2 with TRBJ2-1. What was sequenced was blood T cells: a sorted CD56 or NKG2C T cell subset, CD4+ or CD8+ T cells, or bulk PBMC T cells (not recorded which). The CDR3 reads CASSLGSALYNEQFF. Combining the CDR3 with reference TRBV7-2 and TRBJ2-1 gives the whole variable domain GAGVSQSPSNKVTEKGKDVELRCDPISGHTALYWYRQSLGQGLEFLIYFQGNSAPDKSGLPSDRFSAERTGGSVSTLTIQRTQQEDSAVYLCASSLGSALYNEQFFGPGTRLTVL.